This T cell receptor (beta chain) was recorded in a study of CD8+CD57+ T cells in acquired aplastic anemia. V shed 3 bases and J 10 bases; nucleotides not matched to a gene: 6. The CDR3 is 13 residues long. Germline values: CDR1 SNHLY, CDR2 FYNNEI. In patients chosen for sequencing, flow cytometry had shown CD8+CD57+ cell expansion. Genomic DNA acted as the template from which TCR beta VDJ combination and CDR3 sequence profiling were carried out. TCRdb reanalysed the reads using MiXCR and keeps one entry per CDR3 protein. This sample has roughly 100,000 distinct CDR3 sequences; 55% to 75% occur once, and the top ten carry 60% to 80%.

The sequence was obtained from a human donor with aplastic anemia. The chain recombines TRBV2 with TRBJ1-1; TRBD1 matches 9 bases. Sample: sorted CD4+, CD8+, or CD8+CD57+ T cells (not recorded which) from PBMCs. CDR3 loop: CASSDRDRVRAFF. The CDR3, as DNA: TGTGCCAGCAGTGATAGGGACAGGGTTAGAGCTTTCTTT.